This is a list of T cell receptor beta chains from one sample in a study of OX40 agonist ivuxolimab in advanced cancers. Sequencing used immunoSEQ multiplex PCR; TCRdb keeps in-frame clones, though not all of them. The sample yields around 77,000 clones, over 75% seen once. Sample: CD4+ or CD8+ T cells sorted from blood, taken in a trial of the OX40 agonist ivuxolimab. The source of these receptors is an adult with an advanced solid tumor such as melanoma, head and neck, liver or kidney cancer. CDR3s include the opening cysteine and the closing phenylalanine or tryptophan. A D gene is named only where the DNA matches it firmly. Clone size is shown for a subset of rows, as once, few, many or a class of expanded clone.

.,TRBV10-2,TRBJ1-1,TRBD1,CASRGQGVNTEAFF,TGCGCCAGCAGGGGACAGGGGGTCAACACTGAAGCTTTCTTT
.,TRBV2,TRBJ1-1,.,CASSGHLYTEAFF,TGTGCCAGCAGCGGACACCTATACACTGAAGCTTTCTTT
.,TRBV5-1,TRBJ2-2,TRBD1,CASSFPQGENTGELFF,TGCGCCAGCAGCTTCCCGCAGGGGGAGAACACCGGGGAGCTGTTTTTT
.,TRBV6-5,TRBJ2-7,.,CASSFGDQNSYEQYF,TGTGCCAGCAGTTTTGGGGACCAAAACTCCTACGAGCAGTACTTC
.,TRBV6-5,TRBJ2-6,.,CASSYSGSSINVLTF,TGTGCCAGCAGTTACTCGGGGTCTTCAATTAACGTCCTGACTTTC
few,TRBV18,TRBJ1-4,.,CASSVGLNEKLFF,TGTGCCAGCTCCGTCGGGTTAAATGAAAAACTGTTTTTT
.,TRBV7-2,TRBJ2-3,TRBD2,CASSLEPAGGRSTDTQYF,TGTGCCAGCAGCTTAGAGCCAGCGGGGGGCCGTAGCACAGATACGCAGTATTTT
.,TRBV19,TRBJ2-7,.,CASSVGTYEQYF,TGTGCCAGTAGTGTGGGGACCTACGAGCAGTACTTC
once,TRBV11-2,TRBJ2-7,.,CASSLDHYRGGWGPYEQYF,TGTGCCAGCAGCTTAGATCATTACCGGGGTGGGTGGGGGCCCTACGAGCAGTACTTC
.,TRBV7-9,TRBJ2-7,TRBD1,CASSPSGTGDVAEQYF,TGTGCCAGCAGCCCCTCCGGGACAGGGGATGTGGCCGAGCAGTACTTC
.,TRBV5-6,TRBJ1-4,.,CASSLGNLEKLFF,TGTGCCAGCAGCTTGGGGAACCTTGAAAAACTGTTTTTT
.,TRBV18,TRBJ1-1,.,CASSPPAGGNTEAFF,TGTGCCAGCTCACCACCAGCCGGGGGCAACACTGAAGCTTTCTTT
.,TRBV2,TRBJ1-4,TRBD1,CASSSQGSTNEKLFF,TGTGCCAGCAGTTCACAGGGGTCGACTAATGAAAAACTGTTTTTT
.,TRBV7-3,TRBJ2-5,TRBD2,CASSSASGEGETQYF,TGTGCCAGCAGCTCCGCCAGCGGGGAAGGGGAGACCCAGTACTTC